This TCR beta chain came from a study of response to subunit inactivated influenza vaccine. Study observations and caveats: Seasonal influenza vaccination, on each occasion, was suggested by the authors to recruit few new T cells.

Trimming shortened V by 3 bases and J by 5 bases, and 13 bases separated the two germline ends. This CDR3 region has 14 residues. Germline CDR1 SNHLY, CDR2 FYNNEI. This clonotype was recorded at least ten times. Antigen unknown. One entry per CDR3 protein results from TCRdb running MiXCR on the RT-PCR reads. This sample has a few hundred thousand distinct CDR3 sequences, with roughly 22% found just once. V usage is TRBV2 and J usage is TRBJ1-1, with TRBD1 as a possible D gene (6 bases). The sequencing used PBMCs from blood, collected about 20 months after vaccination. The TCR sequence derives from a man between 45 and 75 years old who received an inactivated influenza vaccine. In nucleotides, the CDR3 is TGTGCCAGCAGTGATAGCAGGGGTAGTACTGAAGCTTTCTTT. It is translated as CASSDSRGSTEAFF.